The 4 T cell receptor beta chains below were found in one sample sequenced in a study of blood T cell dynamics during melanoma immunotherapy. Time point noted: week 3, after first cycle of checkpoint inhibitor. Profiling relied on immunoSEQ multiplex PCR, and the TCRdb table lists in-frame clones only, not all of them. The profile shows about 7,800 clones, around nine tenths of them singletons. The sequences come from blood, collected from a patient treated with checkpoint blockade. The origin of the receptors is a human donor with melanoma.

The genes are TRBV5-1 and TRBJ1-4; D unresolved. V lost 0 bases and J lost 6, with 6 bases in between. This CDR3 region has 13 residues. Germline V CDR1 and CDR2: SGHRS, YFSETQ. The CDR3 DNA reads TGCGCCAGCAGCTTGGGAACACATGAAAAACTGTTTTTT. Protein product: CASSLGTHEKLFF.

The chain carries TRBV19 and TRBJ1-5; D is unresolved. Germline-derived CDR1 and CDR2 are LNHDA and SQIVND (reference sequence). The CDR3 runs 14 residues. V lost 3 bases to trimming and J lost 4 bases, with 10 bases between them. The CDR3 loop is CASSISGGNQPQHF. As DNA, the CDR3 is TGTGCCAGTAGTATCTCAGGAGGAAATCAGCCCCAGCATTTT. The entire variable domain, with the rest obtained from reference TRBV19 and TRBJ1-5, is as follows: DGGITQSPKYLFRKEGQNVTLSCEQNLNHDAMYWYRQDPGQGLRLIYYSQIVNDFQKGDIAEGYSVSREKKESFPLTVTSAQKNPTAFYLCASSISGGNQPQHFGDGTRLSIL.

The chain carries TRBV7-2 and TRBJ1-3; possible D gene TRBD1, 5 bases. This CDR3 region has 16 residues. Germline lookup yields CDR1 SGHTA and CDR2 FQGNSA. The ends were cut back, 5 bases at V and 0 bases at J, with 14 bases in the middle. The DNA for the CDR3 is TGTGCCAGCAGCGGATCCCAGGGCGCCTCTGGAAACACCATATATTTT. It is translated as CASSGSQGASGNTIYF.

The chain has TRBV19 and TRBJ2-1, with 11 bases identical to TRBD2. Looked up from germline, CDR1 is LNHDA and CDR2 is SQIVND (reference sequence). The V and J ends lost 5 bases and 4 bases, in that order; junction bases with no gene match: 7. This CDR3 comprises 16 residues. DNA of the CDR3: TGTGCCAGTAGTCCACTAGCGGGGGTACGTTACAATGAGCAGTTCTTC. Amino acid sequence: CASSPLAGVRYNEQFF.